The 13 T cell receptor beta chains presented below share a single source sample, sequenced in a study of cytomegalovirus exposure and HLA in healthy donors. Sequencing used immunoSEQ multiplex PCR; TCRdb keeps in-frame clones, though not all of them. The sample yields tens of thousands of clones, approximately 96% seen once. Sample: PBMCs. The receptors here all came from a man younger than 35 in good health and CMV-seronegative.

The V and J genes are TRBV7-8 and TRBJ1-5, with a weak D call TRBD1 (5 bases). Germline V gene lookup returns CDR1 SGHVS and CDR2 FQNEAQ. V lost 4 bases, J lost 0 bases, and 10 bases lay in between. There are 15 residues in the CDR3. Here the CDR3 reads CASSSGGISNQPQHF. In DNA, the CDR3 is TGTGCCAGCAGCTCCGGGGGAATTAGCAATCAGCCCCAGCATTTT. Complete variable domain (other parts from reference TRBV7-8 and TRBJ1-5): GAGVSQSPRYKVAKRGQDVALRCDPISGHVSLFWYQQALGQGPEFLTYFQNEAQLDKSGLPSDRFFAERPEGSVSTLKIQRTQQEDSAVYLCASSSGGISNQPQHFGDGTRLSIL.

The V call is TRBV4-1, the J call TRBJ2-5, with 12 bases lining up with TRBD2. The CDR3 extends over 21 amino acids. Germline values: CDR1 MGHRA, CDR2 YSYEKL. The V and J ends lost 3 bases and 4 bases, in that order; junction bases with no gene match: 21. In nucleotides, the CDR3 is TGCGCCAGCAGCCAGGGGTGGGTGCGACAGGGAAAGACTAGCGGGAGAGAGACCCAGTACTTC. Translation: CASSQGWVRQGKTSGRETQYF.

J is TRBJ2-7 and V is TRBV9, with D uncertain. Germline assignment: CDR1 SGDLS and CDR2 YYNGEE. This CDR3 has 13 residues. V gave up 0 bases and J gave up 6 bases, with 10 bases separating them. The CDR3 region has the DNA TGTGCCAGCAGCGTAGCTTCCGGGTCCGAGCAGTACTTC. It codes for CASSVASGSEQYF.

The V call is TRBV2, the J call TRBJ1-1; TRBD1 matches at 7 bases. The CDR3 totals 15 residues. Germline CDR1 reads SNHLY; CDR2 reads FYNNEI. The junction had 8 bases not matched to a gene; V was cut back by 3 bases and J by 4 bases. In DNA, the CDR3 is TGTGCCAGCAGTGATGAGGGGGCCTTCGGCACTGAAGCTTTCTTT. Translated, it gives CASSDEGAFGTEAFF.

The rearrangement joins TRBV5-1 to TRBJ2-5, with TRBD1 identical over 10 bases. Losses at the gene ends were 2 bases for V and 1 base for J; bases not matched to a gene: 5. The germline gives CDR1 SGHRS, CDR2 YFSETQ. This CDR3 is built from 16 residues. The CDR3 loop is CASSFGDRGLQETQYF. CDR3 nucleotides: TGCGCCAGCAGCTTCGGGGACAGGGGTCTCCAAGAGACCCAGTACTTC.

The J gene is TRBJ2-1, the V gene TRBV27; D uncertain. CDR3 length: 15 amino acids. Trimming took off 3 bases at V and 0 bases at J, with 9 bases between the two ends. CDR1 is MNHEY and CDR2 is SMNVEV in the germline V gene (reference sequence). The CDR3, as DNA: TGTGCCAGCAGTTTGTCTTATAGCTCCTACAATGAGCAGTTCTTC. This sequence encodes CASSLSYSSYNEQFF.

The V and J genes are TRBV29-1 and TRBJ1-4; 7 bases are shared with TRBD1. Trimming cost V 6 bases and J 3 bases; bases outside gene matches: 7. The germline V gene has CDR1 SQVTM and CDR2 ANQGSEA. The CDR3 has 14 residues. The CDR3 nucleotides read TGCAGCGTGACGAAGGGGGCATCTAATGAAAAACTGTTTTTT. Residues: CSVTKGASNEKLFF.

V usage is TRBV5-4 and J usage is TRBJ2-3; perhaps TRBD2 as D (5 bases). This CDR3 comprises 15 residues. V was pared by 4 bases and J by 6 bases, with 18 bases between. CDR1 is SGHNT and CDR2 is YYREEE in the germline V gene (reference sequence). Written as DNA, the CDR3 is TGTGCCAGCAGCCAAGGTACTAGGCCTGGGGATACGCAGTATTTT. Protein sequence: CASSQGTRPGDTQYF.

The chain employs TRBV6-5 and TRBJ1-4; no reliable D call. Germline V lookup: CDR1 MNHEY, CDR2 SVGAGI. V lost 0 bases to trimming and J lost 4 bases, with 9 bases between them. CDR3 size: 15 residues. The CDR3 is CASSYSTSFNEKLFF. The CDR3, as DNA: TGTGCCAGCAGTTACTCGACATCGTTTAATGAAAAACTGTTTTTT.

This chain links TRBV7-8 with TRBJ2-7; D is possibly TRBD1 (5 bases). V was shortened by 5 bases and J by 3 bases, with 14 bases between the two germline ends. CDR1 and CDR2 from the germline V gene are SGHVS and FQNEAQ. This CDR3 has 14 amino acids. The CDR3 sequence is CASSERTRSYEQYF. CDR3 nucleotides: TGTGCCAGCAGCGAAAGGACACGGAGCTACGAGCAGTACTTC.

The V gene is TRBV27, the J gene TRBJ2-1; D gene uncertain. V was trimmed by 7 bases and J by 0 bases, leaving 13 bases between them. Germline-derived CDR1 and CDR2 are MNHEY and SMNVEV (reference sequence). The CDR3 covers 15 residues. CDR3 residues: CASIRRASSYNEQFF. The CDR3 coding sequence is TGTGCCAGCATTAGGAGAGCCAGCTCCTACAATGAGCAGTTCTTC.

This chain uses TRBV6-1 with TRBJ2-3; TRBD1 aligns across 9 bases. The CDR3 is made up of 15 amino acids. In germline, CDR1 is MNHNS, CDR2 SASEGT. The junction had 3 bases not matched to a gene; V was cut back by 1 base and J by 4 bases. DNA of the CDR3: TGTGCCAGCAGTGAAGAACAGGGGGCCCCAGATACGCAGTATTTT. This codes for CASSEEQGAPDTQYF.

V usage is TRBV6-1 and J usage is TRBJ1-5; no firm D call. Looked up from germline, CDR1 is MNHNS and CDR2 is SASEGT. The ends were cut back, 6 bases at V and 7 bases at J, with 13 bases in the middle. The CDR3 is made up of 13 amino acids. CDR3 coding DNA: TGTGCCAGCAGCGAGCGTGGGAGCCAGCCCCAGCATTTT. Translation gives CASSERGSQPQHF.